A selection of T cell receptor beta chains follows, all from one sample in a study of T cell repertoires in cytomegalovirus infection. MiXCR, run by TCRdb on the reads, gives a single entry per CDR3 protein. The data show 800,000 to 950,000 distinct CDR3 sequences, about 30% seen once. No antigen has been assigned to these receptors. Specimen: cultured CD8+ T cells from PBMCs, collected from culture after CMV antigen stimulation. These TCRs come from a human donor in good health (CMV status not recorded). Some clones in this sample may be carry-over from other donors' samples. CDR3s include the opening cysteine and the closing phenylalanine or tryptophan. Each record gives: D gene, V gene, J gene, CDR3 length, clone size, CDR3 DNA, CDR3 protein. The D gene is left open where the match is weak. Size is omitted from some rows. Given values are once, few, many or a class for expanded clones.

TRBD2	TRBV18	TRBJ2-1	15	NA	TGTGTCAGCTCACCAGCGGGGAGGGTAAACAATGAGCAGTTCTTC	CVSSPAGRVNNEQFF
NA	TRBV7-3	TRBJ1-1	13	many	TGTGCCAGCAGGATACTGCCGCAGGGGGAAGCTTTCTTT	CASRILPQGEAFF
NA	TRBV4-1	TRBJ1-2	16	NA	TGCGCCAGCAGCCAAGATCTGATCAGTTCCTCTTATGGCTACACCTTC	CASSQDLISSSYGYTF
NA	TRBV6-5	TRBJ1-2	13	NA	TGTGCCAGCAGTTACGGGGGAGGCGGTGGCTACACCTTC	CASSYGGGGGYTF
TRBD1	TRBV9	TRBJ2-1	17	few	TGTGCCAGCAGCGTGGGACAGGGGGGTTCCTCCGACAATGAGCAGTTCTTC	CASSVGQGGSSDNEQFF
TRBD1	TRBV5-6	TRBJ1-2	16	NA	TGTGCCAGCAGCCTTCTTCTTCGGGACAGGGTAGAAGGCTACACCTTC	CASSLLLRDRVEGYTF
NA	TRBV6-2/TRBV6-3	TRBJ2-1	15	NA	TGTGCCAGCTCCTACGGGGCCAGGGGAAGCTATGAGCAGTTCTTC	CASSYGARGSYEQFF
NA	TRBV6-5	TRBJ2-7	15	few	TGTGCCAGCACCCACTACGGGGGACTCTCCTACGAGCAGTACTTC	CASTHYGGLSYEQYF
NA	TRBV7-8	TRBJ1-5	15	NA	TGTGCCAGCAGCTTCTACGGGACGAGGGATCAGCCCCAGCATTTT	CASSFYGTRDQPQHF
NA	TRBV7-8	TRBJ1-5	17	many	NA	CASSFGPGQGSNQPQHF
NA	TRBV6-1	TRBJ1-5	15	many	TGTGCCAGCAGCCCGAGGGGGGGAAGCAATCAGCCCCAGCATTTT	CASSPRGGSNQPQHF
TRBD1	TRBV6-5	TRBJ2-7	14	few	TGTGCCAGCAGCCAAGGGGGCGCATCCTACGAGCAGTACTTC	CASSQGGASYEQYF
NA	TRBV12-3/TRBV12-4	TRBJ1-1	13	NA	TGTGCCAGCATCCTAGGGAGGGGTAAAGAAGCTTTCTTT	CASILGRGKEAFF
TRBD1	TRBV13	TRBJ2-1	16	few	TGTGCCAGCAGCTTAGGCACCACCCTACAGGGGGCTGAGCAGTTCTTC	CASSLGTTLQGAEQFF
NA	TRBV7-6	TRBJ1-1	14	few	TGTGCCAGCACCGTCTTCAGGGTTGGGGATGAAGCTTTCTTT	CASTVFRVGDEAFF
NA	TRBV29-1	TRBJ1-1	13	NA	TGCAGCGTTGAAGGGGTACCGAACACTGAAGCTTTCTTT	CSVEGVPNTEAFF
TRBD1	TRBV19	TRBJ1-1	14	few	TGTGCCAGTAGGTGGACAGGGACGGACACTGAAGCTTTCTTT	CASRWTGTDTEAFF
NA	TRBV7-3	TRBJ2-1	15	NA	TGTGCCAGCAGCTTAGGATTCAGGGTTGTGGATGAGCAGTTCTTC	CASSLGFRVVDEQFF
NA	TRBV11-2	TRBJ1-2	13	few	TGTGCCAGCAGCTTACCAGCCCCGGACGGCTACACCTTC	CASSLPAPDGYTF
NA	TRBV28	TRBJ1-1	15	NA	TGTGCCAGCAGTCTCGCGGGGGGAGGGAACACTGAAGCTTTCTTT	CASSLAGGGNTEAFF
NA	TRBV12-3/TRBV12-4	TRBJ2-7	13	few	TGTGCCAGCGGTAGGCTGGGGGCCTACGAGCAGTACTTC	CASGRLGAYEQYF
TRBD2	TRBV7-2	TRBJ2-5	15	NA	TGTGCCTGCAGCACCGGGACTAGCGGTGGGGAGACCCAGTGCTTC	CACSTGTSGGETQCF
NA	TRBV12-3/TRBV12-4	TRBJ1-4	12	NA	TGTGCCAACAGTTTCTCCGTTCGGGAACTGTTTTTT	CANSFSVRELFF